In this sample, the clone carrying this TCR beta chain turned up a few times. Its antigen is not known. Germline lookup yields CDR1 MDHEN and CDR2 SYDVKM. This CDR3 is built from 14 residues. V lost 6 bases, J lost 2 bases, and 4 bases stayed unmatched. This sample was included in a study of identifying expanded T cells in peripheral blood. Study observations and caveats: Roughly two-week clone count variance significantly increased as total template count grew.

TCRdb keeps only in-frame clones here, not all; method: immunoSEQ multiplex PCR. The sample carries roughly 130,000 clones, around 88% recorded once. This sequence joins TRBV28 and TRBJ2-3; TRBD2 matches 8 bases. The specimen sequenced was blood. The TCR was taken from a person between 18 and 69 years old in good health. In DNA, the CDR3 is TGTGCCAGCAGGCTGGGACTAGTCACAGATACGCAGTATTTT. It codes for CASRLGLVTDTQYF.